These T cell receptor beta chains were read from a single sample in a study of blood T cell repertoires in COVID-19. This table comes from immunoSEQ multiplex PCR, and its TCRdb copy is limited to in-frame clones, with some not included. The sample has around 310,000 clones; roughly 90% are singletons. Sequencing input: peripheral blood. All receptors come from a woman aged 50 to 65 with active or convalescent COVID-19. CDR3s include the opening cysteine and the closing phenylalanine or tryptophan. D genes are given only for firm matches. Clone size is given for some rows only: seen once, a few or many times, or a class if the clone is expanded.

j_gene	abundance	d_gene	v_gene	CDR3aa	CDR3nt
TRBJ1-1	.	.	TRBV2	CASADDRNTEAFF	TGTGCCAGCGCTGATGACAGGAACACTGAAGCTTTCTTT
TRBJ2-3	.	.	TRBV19	CASSIKFARGHPSTDTQYF	TGTGCCAGTAGTATTAAGTTTGCTCGGGGACACCCTTCCACAGATACGCAGTATTTT
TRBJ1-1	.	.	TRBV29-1	CSAVRNRDTEAFF	TGCAGCGCCGTAAGAAACCGGGACACTGAAGCTTTCTTT
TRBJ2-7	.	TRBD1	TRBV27	CASSLLGQGLYEQYF	TGTGCCAGCAGTTTATTGGGACAGGGGTTGTACGAGCAGTACTTC
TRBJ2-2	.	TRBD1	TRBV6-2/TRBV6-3	CASSYTLGQYESNTGELFF	TGTGCCAGCAGTTACACGCTGGGACAGTACGAATCGAACACCGGGGAGCTGTTTTTT
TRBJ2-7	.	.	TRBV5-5	CASSLVGYDSRRQYF	TGTGCCAGCAGCTTGGTCGGATACGACAGTCGCAGGCAGTACTTC
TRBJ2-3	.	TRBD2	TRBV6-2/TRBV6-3	CASSPEREGLGTDTQYF	TGTGCCAGCAGTCCCGAGCGGGAGGGCCTCGGAACAGATACGCAGTATTTT
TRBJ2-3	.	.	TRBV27	CASSSGATDTQYF	TGTGCCAGCAGCTCGGGAGCCACAGATACGCAGTATTTT
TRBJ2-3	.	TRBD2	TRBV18	CASSRGTTSTDTQYF	TGTGCCAGCTCACGCGGGACTACTAGCACAGATACGCAGTATTTT
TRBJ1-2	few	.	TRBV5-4	CASSLAEGLYGYTF	TGTGCCAGCAGCTTGGCCGAGGGACTCTATGGCTACACCTTC
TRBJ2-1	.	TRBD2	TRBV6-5	CASSSASGSYNEQFF	TGTGCCAGCAGTTCTGCTAGCGGCTCCTACAATGAGCAGTTCTTC
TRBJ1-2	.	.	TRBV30	CAWYRDPGDGYTF	TGTGCCTGGTACAGGGATCCGGGCGACGGCTACACCTTC
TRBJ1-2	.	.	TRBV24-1	CATSDRLGYTF	TGTGCCACCAGTGACCGACTGGGCTACACCTTC
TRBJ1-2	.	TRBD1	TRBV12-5	CASGSDREYGYTF	TGTGCTAGTGGTTCTGACAGGGAGTATGGCTACACCTTC
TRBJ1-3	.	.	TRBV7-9	CASVPQGNSGNTIYF	TGTGCCAGCGTCCCACAGGGAAACTCTGGAAACACCATATATTTT
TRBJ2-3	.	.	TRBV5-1	CASLGGIAESTDTQYF	TGCGCCAGCTTGGGTGGGATAGCGGAAAGCACAGATACGCAGTATTTT
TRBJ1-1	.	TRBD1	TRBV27	CASSLGTGGNTEAFF	TGTGCCAGCAGTTTAGGGACAGGGGGGAACACTGAAGCTTTCTTT
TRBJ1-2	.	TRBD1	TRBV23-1	CASSLSAPLGGRFYGYTF	TGCGCCAGCAGTCTCTCTGCCCCTCTAGGGGGCAGGTTCTATGGCTACACCTTC
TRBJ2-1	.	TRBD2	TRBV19	CASSPSGLAGVNEQFF	TGTGCCAGTAGTCCGTCGGGACTAGCGGGGGTGAATGAGCAGTTCTTC
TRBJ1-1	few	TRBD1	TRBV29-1	CSVDRGNTEAFF	TGCAGCGTCGACAGGGGGAACACTGAAGCTTTCTTT
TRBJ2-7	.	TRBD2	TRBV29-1	CSVLGTSGYEQYF	TGCAGCGTGCTCGGGACTAGCGGTTACGAGCAGTACTTC
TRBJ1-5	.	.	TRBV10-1	CASSERPQLYSNQPQHF	TGCGCCAGCAGTGAAAGGCCACAGTTGTATAGCAATCAGCCCCAGCATTTT
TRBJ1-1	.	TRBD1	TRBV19	CASSKAPGQGVKAFF	TGTGCCAGTAGTAAAGCACCGGGACAGGGGGTAAAAGCTTTCTTT
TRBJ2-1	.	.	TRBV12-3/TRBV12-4	CASSSTGNEQFF	TGTGCCAGCAGTTCGACTGGCAATGAGCAGTTCTTC
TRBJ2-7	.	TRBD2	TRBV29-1	CSVSRTSGTYEQYF	TGCAGCGTGTCCCGGACTAGCGGGACCTACGAGCAGTACTTC
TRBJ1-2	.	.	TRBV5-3	CARSPLLGGDGYGYTF	TGTGCCAGAAGCCCTCTACTTGGAGGGGATGGCTATGGCTACACCTTC
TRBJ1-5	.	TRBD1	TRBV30	CAWSTGEDQPQHF	TGTGCCTGGAGTACAGGGGAGGATCAGCCCCAGCATTTT
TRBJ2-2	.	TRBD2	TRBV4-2	CASSQDSGSTTGELFF	TGTGCCAGCAGCCAGGATAGCGGGAGTACGACCGGGGAGCTGTTTTTT
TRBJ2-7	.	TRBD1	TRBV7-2	CASSLGGTGAYYEQYF	TGTGCCAGCAGCTTAGGTGGGACAGGGGCTTACTACGAGCAGTACTTC
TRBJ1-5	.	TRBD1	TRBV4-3	CASSPYAGGQNQPQHF	TGCGCCAGCAGCCCTTACGCAGGGGGGCAGAATCAGCCCCAGCATTTT
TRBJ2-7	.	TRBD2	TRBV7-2	CASSLPSGGISYEQYF	TGTGCCAGCAGCTTGCCTAGCGGGGGGATCTCCTACGAGCAGTACTTC
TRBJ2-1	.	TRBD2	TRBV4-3	CASSRSGRAYNEQFF	TGCGCCAGCAGCCGTAGCGGGAGGGCCTACAATGAGCAGTTCTTC
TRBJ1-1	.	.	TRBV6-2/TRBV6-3	CASSYSGGSGNTEAFF	TGTGCCAGCAGTTACTCCGGGGGATCGGGGAACACTGAAGCTTTCTTT
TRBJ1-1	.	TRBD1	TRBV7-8	CASSLGTGGPGTEAFF	TGTGCCAGCAGCTTAGGCACAGGGGGTCCGGGCACTGAAGCTTTCTTT
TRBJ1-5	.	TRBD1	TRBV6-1	CASSPLTGALGLQHF	TGTGCCAGCAGTCCGTTGACAGGGGCCCTTGGTCTCCAGCATTTT
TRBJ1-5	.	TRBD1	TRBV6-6	CASSLTGPKPQHF	TGTGCCAGCAGCTTGACAGGGCCTAAGCCCCAGCATTTT